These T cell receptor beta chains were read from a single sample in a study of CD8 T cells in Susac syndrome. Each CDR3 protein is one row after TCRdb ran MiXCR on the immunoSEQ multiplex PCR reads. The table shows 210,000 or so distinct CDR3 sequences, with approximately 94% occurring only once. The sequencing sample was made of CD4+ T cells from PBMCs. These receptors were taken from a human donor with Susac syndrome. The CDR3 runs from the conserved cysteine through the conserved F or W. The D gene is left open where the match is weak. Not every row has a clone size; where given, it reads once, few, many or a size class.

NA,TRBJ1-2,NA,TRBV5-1,TGCGCCAGCAGCTTGGATGGACACCTCGGGTATGGCTACACCTTC,CASSLDGHLGYGYTF
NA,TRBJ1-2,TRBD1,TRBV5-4,TGTGCCAGCAGCCGGGACAGGGAGGGAGACTATGGCTACACCTTC,CASSRDREGDYGYTF
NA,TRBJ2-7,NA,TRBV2,TGTGCCAGCAGTGCCGCCGGGGAGCTCTACGAGCAGTACTTC,CASSAAGELYEQYF
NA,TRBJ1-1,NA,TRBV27,TGTGCCAGCAGCGAGGGGAGTGAAGCTTTCTTT,CASSEGSEAFF
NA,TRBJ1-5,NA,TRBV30,TGTGCCTGGAGCTGGGGAGGGCCCAATCAGCCCCAGCATTTT,CAWSWGGPNQPQHF
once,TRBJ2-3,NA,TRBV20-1,TGCAGTGCTAGTTCCCCAGGCACAGATACGCAGTATTTT,CSASSPGTDTQYF
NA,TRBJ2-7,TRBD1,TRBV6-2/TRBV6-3,TGTGCCAGCAGTCTCCGGACAGGGGCCTACGAGCAGTACTTC,CASSLRTGAYEQYF
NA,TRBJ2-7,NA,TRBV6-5,TGTGCCAGCAGTCCGGGACCCAGGGCCGAGCAGTACTTC,CASSPGPRAEQYF
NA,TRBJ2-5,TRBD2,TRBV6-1,TGTGCCAGCAGTGAATCGGGAGGGCGGGAAGAGACCCAGTACTTC,CASSESGGREETQYF
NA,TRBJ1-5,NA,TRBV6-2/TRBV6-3,TGTGCCAGCAGTGGAAGACAGCCCAATCAGCCCCAGCATTTT,CASSGRQPNQPQHF
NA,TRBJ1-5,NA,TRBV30,TGTGCCTGGAGTGTACGAGGGGGAAGATTGGTAGGTCAGCCCCAGCATTTT,CAWSVRGGRLVGQPQHF
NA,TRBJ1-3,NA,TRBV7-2,TGTGCCAGCAGACCAACAGGATCCGGAAACACCATATATTTT,CASRPTGSGNTIYF
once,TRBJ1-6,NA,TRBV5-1,TGCGCCAGCAGCTCTGATGGAGTGGGATCACCCCTCCACTTT,CASSSDGVGSPLHF
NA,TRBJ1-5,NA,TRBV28,TGTGCCAGCAGTTCCACTCGGGAGCAGCCCCAGCATTTT,CASSSTREQPQHF
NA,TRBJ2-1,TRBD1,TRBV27,TGTGCCAGCAGGGGGTCCGATAGGACAGGCCTCAATGAGCAGTTCTTC,CASRGSDRTGLNEQFF
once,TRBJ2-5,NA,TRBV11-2,TGTGCCAGCAGCTCGTCCGGGGCGGACCAAGAGACCCAGTACTTC,CASSSSGADQETQYF
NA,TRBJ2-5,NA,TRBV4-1,TGCGCCAGCAGCCAAGAAGGTGGCAGCCAAGAGACCCAGTACTTC,CASSQEGGSQETQYF
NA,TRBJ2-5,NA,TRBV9,TGTGCCAGCAGCAGATACAGGGATCGCGGAGAGACCCAGTACTTC,CASSRYRDRGETQYF
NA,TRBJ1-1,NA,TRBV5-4,TGTGCCAGCAGCTTGCCAAACAGGGAGGCTTTCTTT,CASSLPNREAFF
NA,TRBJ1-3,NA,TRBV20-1,TGCAGTGCTAGGGGGGGAAACACCATATATTTT,CSARGGNTIYF
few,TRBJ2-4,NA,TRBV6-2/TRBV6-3,TGTGCCAGCAGTTCTGATCGACAGTTAGCCAAAAACATTCAGTACTTC,CASSSDRQLAKNIQYF
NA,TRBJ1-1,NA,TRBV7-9,TGTGCCAGCAGCTTAAAGGAAGCGAACACTGAAGCTTTCTTT,CASSLKEANTEAFF
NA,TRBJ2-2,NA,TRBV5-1,TGCGCCAGCAGCATCCTGGGGAGGGGGAATCGGAACACCGGGGAGCTGTTTTTT,CASSILGRGNRNTGELFF
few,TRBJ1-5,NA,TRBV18,TGTGCCAGCTCACCCGGGACTGACAATCAGCCCCAGCATTTT,CASSPGTDNQPQHF
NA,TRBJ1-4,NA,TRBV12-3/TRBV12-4,TGTGCCAGCAGTTTAAAAGGGGGTGAGGTAAAACTGTTTTTT,CASSLKGGEVKLFF
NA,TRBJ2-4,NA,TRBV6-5,TGTGCCAGCAGTTACGGGCGGAGTCTAGCCAAAAACATTCAGTACTTC,CASSYGRSLAKNIQYF
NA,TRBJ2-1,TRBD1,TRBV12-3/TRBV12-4,TGTGCCAGCAGTAACAGGGGGAATGAGCAGTTCTTC,CASSNRGNEQFF
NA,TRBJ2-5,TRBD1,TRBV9,TGTGCCGGCAGCGCCTGGGACAGCCAAGAGACCCAGTACTTC,CAGSAWDSQETQYF
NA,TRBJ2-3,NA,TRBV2,TGTGCCAGCAGTGAGACTTCACCTACGCAGTATTTT,CASSETSPTQYF
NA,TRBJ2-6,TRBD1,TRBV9,TGTGCCAGCAGCGCCGGGACAGGACCTGCTCTGAGGGCCAACGTCCTGACTTTC,CASSAGTGPALRANVLTF
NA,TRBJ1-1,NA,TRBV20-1,TGCAGTGCCAAAAAAGGAGGGTTGGACACTGAAGCTTTCTTT,CSAKKGGLDTEAFF
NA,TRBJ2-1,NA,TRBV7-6,TGTGCCAGCAGCCCAGCTAATGAGCAGTTCTTC,CASSPANEQFF
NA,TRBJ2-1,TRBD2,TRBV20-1,TGCAGTGCTAGCCCCAGCGGGGGTAATCAGCAGTTCTTC,CSASPSGGNQQFF
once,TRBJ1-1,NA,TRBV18,TGTGCCAGCTCACCCGGACACGGGGAAGAAGCTTTCTTT,CASSPGHGEEAFF
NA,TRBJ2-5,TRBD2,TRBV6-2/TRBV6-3,TGTGCCAGCAGGACTAGCGGGAAAGAGACCCAGTACTTC,CASRTSGKETQYF
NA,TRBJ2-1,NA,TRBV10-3,TGTGCCATCAGTGTTGATGCAGGGCCCTACAATGAGCAGTTCTTC,CAISVDAGPYNEQFF
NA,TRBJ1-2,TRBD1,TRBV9,TGTGCCAGCAGCACGGACAGGGACTATGGCTACACCTTC,CASSTDRDYGYTF
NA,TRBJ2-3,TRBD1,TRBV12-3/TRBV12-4,TGTGCCAGCTGGACAGGGGTGGGAGATACGCAGTATTTT,CASWTGVGDTQYF
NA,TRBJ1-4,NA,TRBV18,TGTGCCAGCTCACCCTTGAAGGCAACTAATGAAAAACTGTTTTTT,CASSPLKATNEKLFF
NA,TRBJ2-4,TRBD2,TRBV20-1,TGCAGTGCTAGAAGTACGGGGGGGCCGGCCAAAAACATTCAGTACTTC,CSARSTGGPAKNIQYF